These 2 T cell receptor beta chains share one sample of origin, sequenced in a study of T cell repertoires in cytomegalovirus infection. These receptors have no known antigen. Each CDR3 protein gets one entry after TCRdb re-called the reads with MiXCR. Counted here are a few hundred thousand distinct CDR3 sequences, roughly 25% occurring once; the ten biggest clones make up 13%. The sequencing here drew on cultured PBMCs, taken from culture after CMV antigen stimulation. The source of these receptors is a human donor in good health (CMV status not recorded). Some clones in this sample may be carry-over from other donors' samples.

This clonotype has only a few counts. The chain links TRBV29-1 to TRBJ2-1; D is unclear. The CDR3 covers 13 residues. Germline V gives CDR1 SQVTM, CDR2 ANQGSEA. CDR3 loop: CGCSHLSRNEQFF. The CDR3 DNA sequence: TGCGGATGCTCTCACCTCTCACGCAATGAGCAGTTCTTC.

The J gene is TRBJ2-3, the V gene TRBV29-1, with a tentative D call TRBD1 (5 bases). This CDR3 contains 13 residues. The V gene's germline CDR1 is SQVTM and CDR2 ANQGSEA. The V end lost 6 bases, the J end lost 7 bases, and 17 bases lay between the germline ends. The DNA for the CDR3 is TGCAGCGTCGACAGTCCCCTTAGCCATACGCAGTATTTT. Residues: CSVDSPLSHTQYF.